A selection of T cell receptor beta chains follows, all from one sample in a study of T-cell memory formation after mild COVID-19. MiXCR was run by TCRdb on the 5' RACE reads, yielding one entry per CDR3 protein. This sample has 350,000 to 400,000 distinct CDR3 sequences, with about an eighth found just once. The sample consisted of PBMCs or a T cell subset sorted from them (not recorded which). The receptors come from a man aged 18 to 30 who had mild COVID-19 (a few samples of this study predate the infection). Cell type and time point are not known. CDR3s include the opening cysteine and the closing phenylalanine or tryptophan. The D gene is left open where the match is weak. Some rows have no size entry. The others give once, few or many, or a class for an expanded clone.

J | size | D | V | DNA | CDR3
TRBJ2-3 | NA | NA | TRBV12-3/TRBV12-4 | TGTGCCAGCACCCCCCGGGGCGAACGCACAGATACGCAGTATTTT | CASTPRGERTDTQYF
TRBJ2-7 | few | NA | TRBV4-1 | TGCGCCAGCAGCCAAGAGGCCGGCCAAAGGTACGAGCAGTACTTC | CASSQEAGQRYEQYF
TRBJ2-7 | few | TRBD2 | TRBV5-1 | TGCGCCAGCAGCTTGGCTCCTAGCGGGGGGGAGATCTACGAGCAGTACTTC | CASSLAPSGGEIYEQYF
TRBJ2-3 | few | TRBD1 | TRBV3-1 | TGTGCCAGCAGCCACCACAGGGGTGCCGGCACAGATACGCAGTATTTT | CASSHHRGAGTDTQYF
TRBJ2-5 | once | TRBD2 | TRBV20-1 | TGCAGTGCAAGACTAGCGGGGGGCCTGCAAGAGACCCAGTACTTC | CSARLAGGLQETQYF
TRBJ2-3 | NA | NA | TRBV5-6 | TGTGCCAGCAGCATACAGACAGATACGCAGTATTTT | CASSIQTDTQYF
TRBJ1-1 | few | NA | TRBV20-1 | TGCAGTGCTAGAGATGGCGGTTCGGTGAACACTGAAGCTTTCTTT | CSARDGGSVNTEAFF
TRBJ1-2 | few | NA | TRBV20-1 | TGCAGTGCTAGAGATCTTCGACAGTTTGGCTACACCTTC | CSARDLRQFGYTF
TRBJ1-1 | few | NA | TRBV10-3 | TGTGCCATCAGCAGATCCAGGGAGAGCACTGAAGCTTTCTTT | CAISRSRESTEAFF
TRBJ2-1 | NA | NA | TRBV6-1 | TGTGCCAGCAGTGATCGGGAAAGCGATAGGGGCAATGAGCAGTTCTTC | CASSDRESDRGNEQFF
TRBJ2-5 | NA | NA | TRBV25-1 | TGTGCCAGCAGAACATCAGAGACCCAGTACTTC | CASRTSETQYF
TRBJ1-5 | many | NA | TRBV7-9 | TGTGCCAGCAGCTTATTGGGGGCTGATCAGCCCCAGCATTTT | CASSLLGADQPQHF
TRBJ2-3 | NA | TRBD1 | TRBV4-2 | TGTGCCAGCAGCCAAGTAGACGGGACAGGCACAGATACGCAGTATTTT | CASSQVDGTGTDTQYF
TRBJ2-3 | many | NA | TRBV9 | TGTGCCAGCAGCGTAGAGACGGGGAAAAAGGCAGATACGCAGTATTTT | CASSVETGKKADTQYF
TRBJ1-1 | NA | NA | TRBV4-1 | TGCGCCAGCAGCCAAGATTCGATTGCAGTCGTGGAGAACACTGAAGCTTTCTTT | CASSQDSIAVVENTEAFF
TRBJ1-1 | NA | NA | TRBV5-1 | TGCGCCAGCAGGTCGGGACGGCAGAACACTGAAGCTTTCTTT | CASRSGRQNTEAFF
TRBJ2-1 | NA | NA | TRBV11-3 | TGTGCCAGCAGCTCGACCCCCTTAGGAGGGATGAATGAGCAGTTCTTC | CASSSTPLGGMNEQFF
TRBJ2-3 | NA | NA | TRBV7-8 | TGTGCCAGCAGCTCCCGCACGGGGCTAGCCGATACGCAGTATTTT | CASSSRTGLADTQYF
TRBJ2-7 | few | TRBD2 | TRBV7-8 | TGTGCCAACCGCGGCGGGGGCTACGAGCAGTACTTC | CANRGGGYEQYF
TRBJ1-1 | few | NA | TRBV6-2/TRBV6-3 | TGTGCCAGGAAAGTACAGGGGAACACTGAAGCTTTCTTT | CARKVQGNTEAFF
TRBJ2-3 | few | TRBD2 | TRBV24-1 | TGTGCCACCAGTGGAATTAGCGGGGGCACAGATACGCAGTATTTT | CATSGISGGTDTQYF
TRBJ1-1 | few | NA | TRBV30 | TGTGCCTCTGCCTACAAGCACAGGGCTTTCTTT | CASAYKHRAFF
TRBJ2-1 | NA | TRBD2 | TRBV6-2/TRBV6-3 | TGTGCCAGCAGTTACTCGTTAGCGGGGGGGCCGGATGAGCAGTTCTTC | CASSYSLAGGPDEQFF
TRBJ2-4 | few | NA | TRBV11-2 | TGTGCCAGCAGCTCTGCTCTAGCCAAAAACATTCAGTACTTC | CASSSALAKNIQYF
TRBJ2-1 | NA | TRBD2 | TRBV6-4 | TGTGCCAGCAGTGACGAGCGGGGGGGCAGAAGTGAGCAGTTCTTC | CASSDERGGRSEQFF
TRBJ2-5 | NA | NA | TRBV12-3/TRBV12-4 | TGTGCCAGCAGTTTAATCTGGGAGACCCAGTACTTC | CASSLIWETQYF
TRBJ1-3 | NA | NA | TRBV10-1 | TGCGCCAGCAGACCCCCAACGGGGAGCTCTGGAAACACCATATATTTT | CASRPPTGSSGNTIYF
TRBJ1-2 | NA | NA | TRBV6-5 | TGTGCCAGCACCGACAGTAACTATGGCTACACCTTC | CASTDSNYGYTF
TRBJ1-1 | NA | NA | TRBV29-1 | TGCAGCACACAGGGTATGAACACTGAAGCTTTCTTT | CSTQGMNTEAFF
TRBJ1-1 | few | NA | TRBV7-9 | TGTGCCAGCAGCGCCGGGACCCTTGTCAACCTGAACACTGAAGCTTTCTTT | CASSAGTLVNLNTEAFF
TRBJ2-1 | few | NA | TRBV18 | TGTGCCAGCTCACCACCGTTCCAGGGGTGGAACAATGAGCAGTTCTTC | CASSPPFQGWNNEQFF
TRBJ2-5 | NA | TRBD2 | TRBV5-5 | TGTGCCAGCAGGGGTGAGACAGGACTAGCCAACGTGGAGACCCAGTACTTC | CASRGETGLANVETQYF
TRBJ2-5 | many | NA | TRBV7-2 | TGTGCCAGCACAGGACAGTTAAGAGAGACCCAGTACTTC | CASTGQLRETQYF
TRBJ2-7 | NA | NA | TRBV20-1 | TGCAGTGCTAGTCAACAGCGTTCGAGCTCCTACGAGCAGTACTTC | CSASQQRSSSYEQYF
TRBJ2-3 | few | TRBD2 | TRBV7-2 | TGTGCCAGCAGCTTTCAAGCGGGGGTGGTAGATACGCAGTATTTT | CASSFQAGVVDTQYF
TRBJ2-4 | NA | NA | TRBV20-1 | TGCAGTGCTAGAACAGGGCTGAGCAAAAACATTCAGTACTTC | CSARTGLSKNIQYF
TRBJ1-5 | NA | NA | TRBV24-1 | TGTGCCACCAGTGGAGGTCATGGTCAGCCCCAGCATTTT | CATSGGHGQPQHF
TRBJ2-2 | few | NA | TRBV12-3/TRBV12-4 | TGTGCCAGCAAGCCCCGCCCCGGGGAGCTGTTTTTT | CASKPRPGELFF
TRBJ1-2 | NA | NA | TRBV19 | TGTGCCAGTAGTATAAGCGGTGGCTATGGCTACACCTTC | CASSISGGYGYTF
TRBJ2-1 | NA | TRBD1 | TRBV6-5 | TGTGCCAGCACAACTCCCGGGACAGCTGCCCATGAGCAGTTCTTC | CASTTPGTAAHEQFF
TRBJ2-2 | few | NA | TRBV6-5 | TGTGCCGCCAGCAGTTACGGGTGGACCGGGGAGCTGTTTTTT | CAASSYGWTGELFF
TRBJ2-2 | NA | NA | TRBV9 | TGTGCCAGCAGCGTAGCTGGAGCCGCGAACACCGGGGAGCTGTTTTTT | CASSVAGAANTGELFF
TRBJ2-5 | few | NA | TRBV29-1 | TGCAGCGTTGGTCCTCAAGAGACCCAGTACTTC | CSVGPQETQYF
TRBJ2-7 | few | NA | TRBV12-3/TRBV12-4 | TGTGCCAGCAGGGACAGCGAAAGCTCCTACGAGCAGTACTTC | CASRDSESSYEQYF
TRBJ2-5 | few | NA | TRBV4-2 | TGTGCCAGCAGCCAAGATCGGACAGTACAAGAGACCCAGTACTTC | CASSQDRTVQETQYF
TRBJ2-6 | few | NA | TRBV20-1 | TGCAGTGCTAGGGCAGGGACTGGGGCCAACGTCCTGACTTTC | CSARAGTGANVLTF
TRBJ1-3 | NA | NA | TRBV27 | TGTGCCAGCAGTTTTGGGCCCCAGACAGGAAACACCATATATTTT | CASSFGPQTGNTIYF
TRBJ2-1 | NA | TRBD2 | TRBV9 | TGTGCCAGCAGCCCGGGGGGACTCGCCTACAATGAGCAGTTCTTC | CASSPGGLAYNEQFF
TRBJ1-5 | few | TRBD1 | TRBV2 | TGTGCCAGCAGTGAACACAGGGGGAACAATCAGCCCCAGCATTTT | CASSEHRGNNQPQHF
TRBJ1-5 | NA | NA | TRBV12-3/TRBV12-4 | TGTGCCAGCAGTTCCCGACCCCCAATTCAGCCCCAGCATTTT | CASSSRPPIQPQHF
TRBJ1-2 | NA | NA | TRBV30 | TGTGCCTGGAGTGTAACCCTGGAAAATATAAATGGCTACACCTTC | CAWSVTLENINGYTF
TRBJ1-5 | NA | NA | TRBV24-1 | TGTGCCACCAGTGATTTTGGTGGAGACGGGCCAGGTCAGCCCCAGCATTTT | CATSDFGGDGPGQPQHF
TRBJ2-3 | few | NA | TRBV4-1 | TGCGCCAGCAGCTACGATCAGGGGGATACGCAGTATTTT | CASSYDQGDTQYF
TRBJ2-1 | many | NA | TRBV2 | TGTGCCAGCAGTGCAACAGACAATGAGCAGTTCTTC | CASSATDNEQFF
TRBJ2-5 | NA | TRBD2 | TRBV20-1 | TGCAGTGCTAGAGCCCTGACTAGCGGGGGGGCCGGAGAGACCCAGTACTTC | CSARALTSGGAGETQYF